The clone carrying this T cell receptor beta chain was seen only a few times. Clones were read by immunoSEQ multiplex PCR, and TCRdb kept only the in-frame ones, dropping some. The table has more than 300,000 clones, about 83% seen once. Germline-derived CDR1 and CDR2 are GTSNPN and SVGIG (reference sequence). The CDR3 totals 12 residues. V lost 5 bases to trimming and J lost 2 bases, with 10 bases between them. The record originates from a study of blood T cell repertoires in COVID-19. Material: peripheral blood. The chain recombines TRBV30 with TRBJ2-7; D may be TRBD1 (5 bases). The clonotype comes from a woman aged 45-65 years with acute or convalescent COVID-19. For the CDR3, the DNA is TGTGCCTGGGGTTGGGGCCCCTACGAGCAGTACTTC. Translation gives CAWGWGPYEQYF.